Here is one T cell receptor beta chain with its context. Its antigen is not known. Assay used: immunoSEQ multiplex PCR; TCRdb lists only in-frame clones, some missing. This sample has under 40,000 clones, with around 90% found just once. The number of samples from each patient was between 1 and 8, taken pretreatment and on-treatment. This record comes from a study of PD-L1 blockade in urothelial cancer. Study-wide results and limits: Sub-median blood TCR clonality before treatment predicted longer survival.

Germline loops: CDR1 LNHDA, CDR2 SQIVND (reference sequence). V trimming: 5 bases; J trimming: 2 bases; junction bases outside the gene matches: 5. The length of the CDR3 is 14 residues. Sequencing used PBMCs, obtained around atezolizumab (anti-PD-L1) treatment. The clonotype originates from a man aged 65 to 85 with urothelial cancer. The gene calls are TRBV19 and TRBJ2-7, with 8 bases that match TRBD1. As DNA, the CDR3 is TGTGCCAGTAGTCCCGGGACAGGTCCCTACGAGCAGTACTTC. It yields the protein CASSPGTGPYEQYF.